What follows are 8 T cell receptor beta chains derived from one specimen sequenced in a study of PD-1 blockade in classical Hodgkin lymphoma. As for time point: cycle 4 day 1 (C4D1), after less than seven weeks of nivolumab. Each patient's relapse followed autologous stem cell transplantation, and brentuximab vedotin exposure varied. Purification of CD4+ T cells from thawed PBMCs was performed via magnetic negative selection. TCRdb's table, derived via immunoSEQ multiplex PCR, lists solely in-frame clones and lacks some. In the table there are 13,000 or so clones, roughly four fifths of which are singletons. The sample here was CD4+ T cells from blood, taken before the fourth cycle of nivolumab. These receptors were obtained from a human donor with classical Hodgkin lymphoma.

This clone was counted a few times. The V call is TRBV18, the J call TRBJ1-1; no clear D gene. This CDR3 is 15 amino acids long. Trimming shortened V by 3 bases and J by 4 bases, and 15 bases separated the two germline ends. Germline values: CDR1 KGHSH, CDR2 LQKENI. CDR3 amino acids: CASSPQDVLGTEAFF. In DNA form, the CDR3 reads TGTGCCAGCTCACCTCAGGATGTTCTGGGCACTGAAGCTTTCTTT.

The chain has TRBV28 and TRBJ1-2; D uncertain. The CDR3 runs to 14 residues. In germline, CDR1 is MDHEN, CDR2 SYDVKM. V gave up 5 bases and J gave up 1 base, with 11 bases separating them. CDR3 nucleotide sequence: TGTGCCAGCAGTCCCTCCTGGGATAACTATGGCTACACCTTC. Protein product: CASSPSWDNYGYTF.

The chain links TRBV28 to TRBJ2-7; unclear D gene. The CDR3 is made up of 12 amino acids. V lost 4 bases and J 3 bases, leaving 7 bases between the germline ends. Per germline, CDR1 MDHEN and CDR2 SYDVKM. CDR3 in amino acids: CASSSPLYEQYF. The DNA of the CDR3 is TGTGCCAGCAGTTCACCTCTCTACGAGCAGTACTTC.

The V gene is TRBV6-1, the J gene TRBJ2-5; 12 positions agree with TRBD2. Germline CDR1 reads MNHNS; CDR2 reads SASEGT. The CDR3 has 17 amino acids. Trimming took 0 bases from V and 7 from J; bases not matched to a gene: 9. CDR3 DNA: TGTGCCAGCAGTGAAGCTGGCCTAGCGGGAGGGGACGGGACCCAGTACTTC. It codes for CASSEAGLAGGDGTQYF.

CDR3 DNA sequence: TGTGCCACCAGCAGAGGACAGGGTGGCAATCAGCCCCAGCATTTT. This encodes CATSRGQGGNQPQHF. V is TRBV15 and J is TRBJ1-5; 7 nucleotides align to TRBD1. Germline CDR1 LNHNV, CDR2 YYDKDF (reference sequence). The CDR3 sequence is 15 residues long. V was clipped by 1 base and J by 2 bases; unmatched bases: 2. The whole variable domain, remainder taken from reference TRBV15 and TRBJ1-5, is DAMVIQNPRYQVTQFGKPVTLSCSQTLNHNVMYWYQQKSSQAPKLLFHYYDKDFNNEADTPDNFQSRRPNTSFCFLDIRSPGLGDTAMYLCATSRGQGGNQPQHFGDGTRLSIL.

This clone was observed a few times. The genes are TRBV19 and TRBJ2-2; 8 bases fit TRBD1. Germline lookup yields CDR1 LNHDA and CDR2 SQIVND (reference sequence). The CDR3 runs to 15 residues. Trimming removed 3 bases from V and 6 bases from J; junction bases left unmatched: 6. The CDR3 here is CASSIMTGVAGELFF. The CDR3, as DNA: TGTGCCAGTAGTATTATGACAGGGGTGGCCGGGGAGCTGTTTTTT.

There are a few counts of this clone. The chain combines TRBV28 with TRBJ1-1, with D possibly matching TRBD1 (6 bases). The CDR3 runs to 14 residues. Looked up from germline, CDR1 is MDHEN and CDR2 is SYDVKM. The germline V and J ends were trimmed by 5 bases and 4 bases, with 14 bases remaining between them. The CDR3 sequence: CASSVQGIGTEAFF. CDR3 in DNA: TGTGCCAGCAGTGTACAGGGAATCGGCACTGAAGCTTTCTTT.

V usage is TRBV6-6 and J usage is TRBJ1-2; 8 nucleotides line up with TRBD1. CDR1 MNHNY and CDR2 SVGAGI come from the germline V gene (reference sequence). The CDR3 covers 15 residues. The V gene end was trimmed by 5 bases and the J gene end by 5 bases; junction bases not matched to a gene: 10. CDR3 sequence (DNA): TGTGCCAGCAGTCGCCCGCCGGGACAGGCTTATGGCTACACCTTC. This translates into CASSRPPGQAYGYTF.